The 27 T cell receptor beta chains presented below share a single source sample, sequenced in a study of cytotoxic CD8 clonotypes in ibrutinib-treated CLL. Here immunoSEQ multiplex PCR was the method, and the copy in TCRdb shows in-frame clones only, minus some. Here the sample spans 330,000 or so clones, about 61% being singletons. The starting material was PBMCs, obtained after 36 months of ibrutinib treatment. Source of these receptors: a human donor with chronic lymphocytic leukemia.

The V call is TRBV25-1, the J call TRBJ1-1; 10 bases are shared with TRBD1. Germline trimming cut 5 bases from V and 1 base from J; bases unmatched to any gene: 1. The CDR3 extends over 14 amino acids. Germline V CDR1 and CDR2: MGHDK, SYGVNS. DNA for the CDR3: TGTGCCAGCAGTTGGGACAGGGGGAACACTGAAGCTTTCTTT. Translation gives CASSWDRGNTEAFF.

CDR3 amino acids: CASSLDTGYEQYF. The CDR3 bases are TGTGCCAGCAGCCTTGACACGGGCTACGAGCAGTACTTC. The chain is built from TRBV11-2 and TRBJ2-7; no clear D. V shed 5 bases and J shed 3 bases, with 11 bases lying between them. This CDR3 is built from 13 residues. Germline loops: CDR1 SGHAT, CDR2 FQNNGV.

The chain couples TRBV10-2 to TRBJ2-7; either TRBD1 or TRBD2 may supply D (5 bases each). This CDR3 region has 14 residues. V was cut by 3 bases and J by 5 bases, with 14 bases left in between. CDR1 WSHSY and CDR2 SAAADI come from the germline V gene. CDR3 region: CASSDQGARDEQYF. The CDR3, as DNA: TGCGCCAGCAGTGACCAGGGAGCGAGGGACGAGCAGTACTTC.

The rearrangement uses TRBV28 and TRBJ2-7; D gene unclear. With 3 bases removed from V and 5 bases from J, the gap between germline ends came to 8 bases. Germline-derived CDR1 and CDR2 are MDHEN and SYDVKM. The CDR3 is made up of 12 amino acids. In DNA form, the CDR3 reads TGTGCCAGCAGTTTTTGGCCCAACGAGCAGTACTTC. As protein: CASSFWPNEQYF. Full variable domain (missing parts from reference TRBV28 and TRBJ2-7): DVKVTQSSRYLVKRTGEKVFLECVQDMDHENMFWYRQDPGLGLRLIYFSYDVKMKEKGDIPEGYSVSREKKERFSLILESASTNQTSMYLCASSFWPNEQYFGPGTRLTVT.

The chain combines TRBV5-5 with TRBJ2-7; D is unresolved. Trimming removed 0 bases from V and 1 base from J, with 8 bases in between. The CDR3 spans 14 residues. Germline CDR1 SGHKS, CDR2 YYEKEE (reference sequence). The CDR3 DNA is TGTGCCAGCAGCTTGGTCGGAAAGTCCTACGAGCAGTACTTC. Its protein is CASSLVGKSYEQYF.

The CDR3, as DNA: TGCGCCAGCAGCCAGGGACAGGGACCCTACAATGAGCAGTTCTTC. This sequence encodes CASSQGQGPYNEQFF. The chain has TRBV5-1 and TRBJ2-1, with 9 bases lining up with TRBD1. J gave up 2 bases and V 4 bases, and 4 bases lay outside the gene matches. CDR1 and CDR2 (germline): SGHRS, YFSETQ. The CDR3 extends over 15 amino acids. Together with reference TRBV5-1 and TRBJ2-1, the CDR3 gives the full variable domain: KAGVTQTPRYLIKTRGQQVTLSCSPISGHRSVSWYQQTPGQGLQFLFEYFSETQRNKGNFPGRFSGRQFSNSRSEMNVSTLELGDSALYLCASSQGQGPYNEQFFGPGTRLTVL.

This chain connects TRBV29-1 to TRBJ2-7; 11 bases agree with TRBD1. J gave up 9 bases and V 5 bases, and 12 bases lay outside the gene matches. The CDR3 is 14 amino acids. Germline values: CDR1 SQVTM, CDR2 ANQGSEA. The CDR3 here is CSVRTAGTGGRQYF. CDR3 in DNA: TGCAGCGTTCGGACAGCCGGGACAGGGGGACGGCAGTACTTC.

This clone turned up a few times. The chain joins TRBV11-3 to TRBJ2-2; unclear D gene. Deletions cut 2 bases from V and 4 bases from J, with 8 bases between. This CDR3 has 14 amino acids. CDR1 is SGHNT and CDR2 is YENEEA in the germline V gene. The CDR3 DNA is TGTGCCAGCAGCTTAAGTCCAGGCACCGGGGAGCTGTTTTTT. Translated: CASSLSPGTGELFF.

V and J are TRBV29-1 and TRBJ2-1; no clear D gene. Germline V gives CDR1 SQVTM, CDR2 ANQGSEA. The length of the CDR3 is 14 residues. V lost 5 bases to trimming and J lost 0 bases, with 11 bases between them. The CDR3 nucleotides are TGCAGCGTTTGGTGGTGGGACTCCTACAATGAGCAGTTCTTC. Translation gives CSVWWWDSYNEQFF.

This chain uses TRBV10-3 with TRBJ1-5, with D maybe TRBD1 (5 bases). The V gene lost 7 bases and the J gene lost 7 bases, with 17 bases spanning the gap. The CDR3 contains 14 residues. Germline V lookup: CDR1 ENHRY, CDR2 SYGVKD. CDR3 in amino acids: CAINDQGPGQPQHF. CDR3 DNA: TGTGCCATCAATGACCAGGGTCCAGGCCAGCCCCAGCATTTT.

This rearrangement joins TRBV5-4 to TRBJ2-4; D is perhaps TRBD2 (5 bases). Between the trimmed V and J ends, which lost 1 base and 1 base, there was a span of 12 bases. The germline V gene encodes CDR1 SGHNT and CDR2 YYREEE (reference sequence). The CDR3 is 16 residues long. CDR3 protein: CASSLRGSDAKNIQYF. DNA for the CDR3: TGTGCCAGCAGCTTGAGAGGGAGTGACGCCAAAAACATTCAGTACTTC. The complete variable domain, with remaining parts taken from reference TRBV5-4 and TRBJ2-4, reads ETGVTQSPTHLIKTRGQQVTLRCSSQSGHNTVSWYQQALGQGPQFIFQYYREEENGRGNFPPRFSGLQFPNYSSELNVNALELDDSALYLCASSLRGSDAKNIQYFGAGTRLSVL.

This rearrangement joins TRBV27 to TRBJ2-1; 7 bases align to TRBD2. CDR1 MNHEY and CDR2 SMNVEV come from the germline V gene (reference sequence). The CDR3 totals 16 residues. V trimming: 7 bases; J trimming: 5 bases; junction bases outside the gene matches: 14. The CDR3 spells CASTPRVGGINNEQFF. The CDR3 bases are TGTGCCAGCACCCCACGGGTGGGAGGGATAAACAATGAGCAGTTCTTC.

Here the CDR3 DNA reads TGTGCCAGCAGCTTGGCGGGACTAGCGGGACAGCCTAGGGAGCAGTTCTTC. Amino acids: CASSLAGLAGQPREQFF. The gene calls are TRBV5-6 and TRBJ2-1, with 13 bases matching TRBD2. The CDR3 contains 17 residues. The germline gives CDR1 SGHDT, CDR2 YYEEEE. The V segment lost 0 bases and the J segment 10 bases; nucleotides outside the gene matches: 10. Together with reference TRBV5-6 and TRBJ2-1, the CDR3 gives the full variable domain: DAGVTQSPTHLIKTRGQQVTLRCSPKSGHDTVSWYQQALGQGPQFIFQYYEEEERQRGNFPDRFSGHQFPNYSSELNVNALLLGDSALYLCASSLAGLAGQPREQFFGPGTRLTVL.

The chain joins TRBV5-1 to TRBJ2-1, with 14 positions matching TRBD2. Germline-derived CDR1 and CDR2 are SGHRS and YFSETQ. CDR3 length equals 17 residues. The junction had 4 bases not matched to a gene; V was cut back by 2 bases and J by 3 bases. The CDR3 loop reads CASSLRLAGGLYNEQFF. CDR3 nucleotides: TGCGCCAGCAGCTTAAGACTAGCGGGAGGGCTCTACAATGAGCAGTTCTTC.

V gene TRBV28 combines with J gene TRBJ2-7, with 9 bases matching TRBD1. The CDR3 is 15 residues long. Germline values: CDR1 MDHEN, CDR2 SYDVKM. V was clipped by 3 bases and J by 3 bases; unmatched bases: 6. CDR3 in amino acids: CASSLVQGANYEQYF. In nucleotides, the CDR3 is TGTGCCAGCAGTTTGGTACAGGGGGCCAACTACGAGCAGTACTTC.

This clone was observed a few times. The gene calls are TRBV2 and TRBJ2-1; 7 nucleotides agree with TRBD2. The CDR3 totals 13 residues. From germline, CDR1 is SNHLY and CDR2 FYNNEI. The V gene end was trimmed by 6 bases and the J gene end by 3 bases; junction bases not matched to a gene: 2. The CDR3: CASSRGVYNEQFF. CDR3 nucleotide sequence: TGTGCCAGCAGCCGGGGGGTCTACAATGAGCAGTTCTTC.

The chain employs TRBV11-2 and TRBJ1-1; D is unclear. This CDR3 has 11 amino acids. CDR1 and CDR2 (germline): SGHAT, FQNNGV. Deletions cut 7 bases from V and 0 bases from J, with 3 bases between. The CDR3 spells CASKMNTEAFF. CDR3 sequence (DNA): TGTGCCAGCAAGATGAACACTGAAGCTTTCTTT.

The rearrangement joins TRBV27 to TRBJ2-1; 11 bases agree with TRBD2. Germline V CDR1 and CDR2: MNHEY, SMNVEV (reference sequence). J was trimmed by 1 base and V by 5 bases; bases with no gene match: 7. The CDR3 covers 17 residues. The CDR3 DNA reads TGTGCCAGCAGTCCCAGGACTAGCGGGCTTTCCTACAATGAGCAGTTCTTC. Its translation is CASSPRTSGLSYNEQFF.

This CDR3 reads CASSLSGRGEKLFF. The CDR3 DNA reads TGCGCCAGCAGCTTGTCAGGGAGGGGTGAAAAACTGTTTTTT. This chain connects TRBV5-1 to TRBJ1-4, with D maybe TRBD1 (5 bases). Looked up from germline, CDR1 is SGHRS and CDR2 is YFSETQ. Trimming shortened V by 1 base and J by 7 bases, and 11 bases separated the two germline ends. The CDR3 sequence is 14 residues long.

This clone was observed a few times. Within the sample, other DNA sequences also encode this same CDR3. The chain employs TRBV20-1 and TRBJ2-1, with unresolved D. The CDR3 length is 11 residues. Germline V gene lookup returns CDR1 DFQATT and CDR2 SNEGSKA (reference sequence). Trimming took 6 bases from V and 4 from J, leaving 7 bases between them. The CDR3 spells CSALEYNEQFF. DNA of the CDR3: TGCAGTGCCCTGGAATACAATGAGCAGTTCTTC.

The J gene is TRBJ2-3, the V gene TRBV10-3; 9 bases agree with TRBD2. J was trimmed by 6 bases and V by 7 bases; bases with no gene match: 8. CDR1 ENHRY and CDR2 SYGVKD come from the germline V gene. The CDR3 loop spans 14 amino acids. The CDR3 DNA reads as TGTGCCATCATGCGGGAGGGCTTTGAGGATACGCAGTATTTT. The encoded protein is CAIMREGFEDTQYF.

This sequence joins TRBV11-3 and TRBJ2-5; tentatively, D is TRBD1 (6 bases). The length of the CDR3 is 14 residues. Trimming left V 2 bases short and J 2 bases short, with 9 bases between. From germline, CDR1 is SGHNT and CDR2 YENEEA. This CDR3 reads CASSLLGGQETQYF. The CDR3 coding sequence is TGTGCCAGCAGCTTATTAGGGGGACAAGAGACCCAGTACTTC. The entire variable domain, with the rest obtained from reference TRBV11-3 and TRBJ2-5, is as follows: EAGVVQSPRYKIIEKKQPVAFWCNPISGHNTLYWYLQNLGQGPELLIRYENEEAVDDSQLPKDRFSAERLKGVDSTLKIQPAELGDSAVYLCASSLLGGQETQYFGPGTRLLVL.

This clone has a handful of counts. The V call is TRBV5-1, the J call TRBJ1-2; D remains ambiguous. Germline V CDR1 and CDR2: SGHRS, YFSETQ. This CDR3 spans 14 amino acids. V lost 0 bases and J lost 4, with 10 bases in between. CDR3 loop: CASSLAVTSYGYTF. DNA of the CDR3: TGCGCCAGCAGCTTGGCCGTCACCTCCTATGGCTACACCTTC.

The chain has TRBV29-1 and TRBJ1-2; 9 bases match TRBD1. The germline V gene encodes CDR1 SQVTM and CDR2 ANQGSEA. CDR3 size: 14 residues. Germline trimming cut 4 bases from V and 1 base from J; bases unmatched to any gene: 4. The CDR3 loop is CSVVGTGINYGYTF. CDR3 nucleotide sequence: TGCAGCGTTGTCGGGACAGGGATTAACTATGGCTACACCTTC.

This clone has a handful of counts. The rearrangement joins TRBV18 to TRBJ2-2; unclear D gene. Germline lookup yields CDR1 KGHSH and CDR2 LQKENI. The CDR3 is 15 amino acids. V shed 2 bases and J shed 2 bases, with 9 bases lying between them. CDR3 loop: CASSPRPPNTGELFF. CDR3 nucleotide sequence: TGTGCCAGCTCACCAAGACCGCCTAACACCGGGGAGCTGTTTTTT.

The chain recombines TRBV5-6 with TRBJ2-6; D perhaps matches TRBD2 (5 bases). Deletions cut 0 bases from V and 0 bases from J, with 13 bases between. This CDR3 contains 18 residues. Germline V lookup: CDR1 SGHDT, CDR2 YYEEEE. The CDR3 spells CASSLVGLSPSGANVLTF. CDR3 sequence (DNA): TGTGCCAGCAGCTTGGTTGGACTCTCTCCCTCTGGGGCCAACGTCCTGACTTTC.

This chain's CDR3 is CASSPSPGLKPYEQYF. The CDR3 coding sequence is TGTGCCAGCAGCCCCTCCCCGGGACTCAAACCCTACGAGCAGTACTTC. The genes are TRBV9 and TRBJ2-7; weak D call: TRBD2 (6 bases). The CDR3 extends over 16 amino acids. The germline V gene has CDR1 SGDLS and CDR2 YYNGEE. V was trimmed by 4 bases and J by 2 bases, leaving 19 bases between them. Supplemented by reference TRBV9 and TRBJ2-7, the full variable domain reads DSGVTQTPKHLITATGQRVTLRCSPRSGDLSVYWYQQSLDQGLQFLIQYYNGEERAKGNILERFSAQQFPDLHSELNLSSLELGDSALYFCASSPSPGLKPYEQYFGPGTRLTVT.